These 2 T cell receptor beta chains originate from one sample sequenced in a study of post-analysis software for immune sequencing data. Notes on the study in general: A handful of TRBV segments, including TRBV5-6, TRBV5-1 and TRBV20-1, were more frequent in patients than controls.

Carried by the TCR beta cDNA libraries were unique molecular identifiers. TCRdb reprocessed the PCR reads with MiXCR, giving one entry per CDR3 protein. The sample has 550,000 to 700,000 distinct CDR3 sequences, around 40% seen once. Their cognate antigens are unknown. Sequencing was performed on blood. Receptor source: a girl between 10 and 17 years old with multiple sclerosis.

V is TRBV20-1 and J is TRBJ2-7; 8 nucleotides line up with TRBD1. The ends lost 0 bases at V and 5 bases at J; junction bases unmatched: 6. CDR3 length equals 14 residues. The germline gives CDR1 DFQATT, CDR2 SNEGSKA (reference sequence). The CDR3 DNA follows: TGCAGTGCTAGAGATCCGGACAGGGTCCACGAGCAGTACTTC. Its protein product is CSARDPDRVHEQYF.

At least ten counts were recorded for this clonotype. The junction shows a germline mismatch at one end, possibly a read error. The chain employs TRBV5-1 and TRBJ2-3; a possible D gene is TRBD2 (5 bases). The V gene's germline CDR1 is SGHRS and CDR2 YFSETQ. CDR3 length equals 14 residues. The CDR3 spells CASSPPGSTDTQYF. Here the CDR3 DNA reads TGTGCCAGCAGTCCCCCGGGGAGTACAGATACGCAGTATTTT.